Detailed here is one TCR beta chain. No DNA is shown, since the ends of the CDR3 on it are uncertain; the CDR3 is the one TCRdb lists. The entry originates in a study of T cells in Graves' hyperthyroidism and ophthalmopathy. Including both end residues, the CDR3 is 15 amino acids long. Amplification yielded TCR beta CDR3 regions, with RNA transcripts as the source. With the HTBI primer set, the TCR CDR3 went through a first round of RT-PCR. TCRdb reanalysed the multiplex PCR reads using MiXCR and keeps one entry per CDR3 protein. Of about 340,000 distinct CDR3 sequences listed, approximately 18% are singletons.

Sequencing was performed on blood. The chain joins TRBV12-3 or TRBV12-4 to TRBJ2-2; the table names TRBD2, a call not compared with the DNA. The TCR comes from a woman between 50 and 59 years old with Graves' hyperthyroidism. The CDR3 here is CASSLVGGRPGSCFF.